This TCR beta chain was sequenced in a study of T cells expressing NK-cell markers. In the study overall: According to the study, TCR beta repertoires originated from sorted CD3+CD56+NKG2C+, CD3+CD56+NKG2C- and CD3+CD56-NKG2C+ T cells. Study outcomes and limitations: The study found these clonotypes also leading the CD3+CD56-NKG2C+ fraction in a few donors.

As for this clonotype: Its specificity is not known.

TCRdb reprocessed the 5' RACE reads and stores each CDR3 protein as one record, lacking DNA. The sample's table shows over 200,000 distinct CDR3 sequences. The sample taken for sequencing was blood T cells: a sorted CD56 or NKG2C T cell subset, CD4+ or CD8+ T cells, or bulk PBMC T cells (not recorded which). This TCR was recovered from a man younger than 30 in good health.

The CDR3 loop is CASSRGANEQFF. The chain uses TRBV14 and TRBJ2-1. The CDR3 extends over 12 amino acids. Germline V gene sequence: CDR1 SGHDN, CDR2 FVKESK.